These T cell receptor beta chains were read from a single sample in a study of shared clonotypes between healthy human individuals. Libraries were prepared by immunoSEQ multiplex PCR; TCRdb keeps only in-frame clonotypes and omits some of them. The table shows nearly 1 million clones, with around three quarters occurring only once. Sequencing was done on a sample of memory CD4+ T cells sorted from blood. Source of these receptors: a man aged 18 to 30 in good health. CDR3s include the opening cysteine and the closing phenylalanine or tryptophan. D genes are given only for firm matches. The size field is filled for only some rows; it gives once, few, many or a size class.

j_gene: TRBJ1-2; v_gene: TRBV19; d_gene: TRBD1; abundance: .; CDR3nt: TGTGCCAGTAGTATCCAAGACAGGGCCAACTATGGCTACACCTTC; CDR3aa: CASSIQDRANYGYTF
j_gene: TRBJ2-7; v_gene: TRBV7-9; d_gene: .; abundance: .; CDR3nt: TGTGCCAGCAGCCCCTGGGGAGGAACTACCTACGAGCAGTACTTC; CDR3aa: CASSPWGGTTYEQYF
j_gene: TRBJ2-3; v_gene: TRBV29-1; d_gene: .; abundance: .; CDR3nt: TGCAGCGTTGAAGACCCCTGGGGAGGGGGATCGTCCACAGATACGCAGTATTTT; CDR3aa: CSVEDPWGGGSSTDTQYF
j_gene: TRBJ2-5; v_gene: TRBV9; d_gene: TRBD1; abundance: .; CDR3nt: TGTGCCAGCAGCGTAGCCGGGACAGGACAAGAGACCCAGTACTTC; CDR3aa: CASSVAGTGQETQYF
j_gene: TRBJ2-5; v_gene: TRBV5-1; d_gene: .; abundance: .; CDR3nt: TGCGCCAGCAGCTTGGGCACGAGTCCTTTGGAGACCCAGTACTTC; CDR3aa: CASSLGTSPLETQYF
j_gene: TRBJ2-3; v_gene: TRBV5-1; d_gene: .; abundance: .; CDR3nt: TGCGCCAGCAGCCCCCGGGTGTTTTACGTACCAGATACGCAGTATTTT; CDR3aa: CASSPRVFYVPDTQYF
j_gene: TRBJ1-5; v_gene: TRBV6-5; d_gene: .; abundance: .; CDR3nt: TGTGCCAGCAGTACAGCCCGCAATCAGCCCCAGCATTTT; CDR3aa: CASSTARNQPQHF
j_gene: TRBJ2-1; v_gene: TRBV7-2; d_gene: .; abundance: .; CDR3nt: TGTGCCAGCAGCCCCAGGGGGGCCCACGGTGAGTTCTTC; CDR3aa: CASSPRGAHGEFF
j_gene: TRBJ2-3; v_gene: TRBV18; d_gene: .; abundance: .; CDR3nt: TGTGCCAGCTCACCCGGGGCCTATACAGATACGCAGTATTTT; CDR3aa: CASSPGAYTDTQYF
j_gene: TRBJ1-4; v_gene: TRBV5-4; d_gene: .; abundance: few; CDR3nt: TGTGCCAGCAGCCTCAGGGGAACTAATGAAAAACTGTTTTTT; CDR3aa: CASSLRGTNEKLFF
j_gene: TRBJ1-2; v_gene: TRBV6-5; d_gene: .; abundance: .; CDR3nt: TGTGCCAGCAGTTCCCCGTGGCGGGGACTCGCCTATGGCTACACCTTC; CDR3aa: CASSSPWRGLAYGYTF
j_gene: TRBJ2-5; v_gene: TRBV7-9; d_gene: .; abundance: once; CDR3nt: TGTGCCAGCAGCTTAGCGATCGAGACCCAGTACTTC; CDR3aa: CASSLAIETQYF
j_gene: TRBJ2-5; v_gene: TRBV2; d_gene: .; abundance: .; CDR3nt: TGTGCCAGCAGTGGGCTAGGGCTAGCCCTCCAAGAGACCCAGTACTTC; CDR3aa: CASSGLGLALQETQYF
j_gene: TRBJ2-4; v_gene: TRBV28; d_gene: TRBD2; abundance: .; CDR3nt: TGTGCCAGCAGTCCAGGGACTAGCGGGGGTTACATTCAGTACTTC; CDR3aa: CASSPGTSGGYIQYF
j_gene: TRBJ1-5; v_gene: TRBV5-3; d_gene: .; abundance: .; CDR3nt: TGTGCCAGAAGCTTGGAGAGTTTGTGGGGCGGAGACTTCGTTAGCAATCAGCCCCAGCATTTT; CDR3aa: CARSLESLWGGDFVSNQPQHF